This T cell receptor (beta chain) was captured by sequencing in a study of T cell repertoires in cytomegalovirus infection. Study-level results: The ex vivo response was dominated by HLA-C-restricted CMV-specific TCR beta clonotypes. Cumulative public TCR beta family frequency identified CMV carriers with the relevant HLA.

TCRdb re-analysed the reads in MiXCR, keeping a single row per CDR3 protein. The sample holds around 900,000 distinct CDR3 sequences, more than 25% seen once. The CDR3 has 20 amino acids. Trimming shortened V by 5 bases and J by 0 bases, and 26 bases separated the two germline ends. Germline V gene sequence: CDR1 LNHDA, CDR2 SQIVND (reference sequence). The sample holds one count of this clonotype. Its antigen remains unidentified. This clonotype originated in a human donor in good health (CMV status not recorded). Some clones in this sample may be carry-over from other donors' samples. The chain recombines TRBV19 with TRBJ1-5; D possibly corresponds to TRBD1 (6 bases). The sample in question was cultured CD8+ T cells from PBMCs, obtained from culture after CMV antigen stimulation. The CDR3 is CASSWGRDTRTIYSNQPQHF. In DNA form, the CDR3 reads TGTGCCAGTAGTTGGGGGAGGGACACCCGCACGATTTATAGCAATCAGCCCCAGCATTTT.